This T cell receptor beta chain was recovered during a study of response to subunit inactivated influenza vaccine. General study points: That few new T cells are recruited by each seasonal influenza vaccination was the authors' suggestion.

V lost 3 bases and J 1 base, leaving 10 bases between the germline ends. This CDR3 is 14 amino acids long. Concerning this clonotype: The antigen is not known.

TCRdb itself ran the RT-PCR reads through MiXCR, one entry per CDR3 protein. Altogether over 150,000 distinct CDR3 sequences are present, around 11% being singletons, with the ten largest covering roughly 36%. This receptor was obtained from a man aged 50-75 years who received an inactivated influenza vaccine. Sample: CD8+ T cells sorted from PBMCs, taken around 2 years after vaccination. This chain uses TRBV12-3 or TRBV12-4 with TRBJ2-7; TRBD1 is a possible D gene (5 bases). CDR3 region: CASSLMPGSYEQYF. The CDR3 DNA sequence: TGTGCCAGCAGTTTGATGCCAGGGTCCTACGAGCAGTACTTC.